These T cell receptor beta chains were read from a single sample in a study of blood T cell repertoires in COVID-19. TCRdb's table, derived via immunoSEQ multiplex PCR, lists solely in-frame clones and lacks some. In the table there are roughly 260,000 clones, about 91% of which are singletons. The specimen sequenced was peripheral blood. The origin of the receptors is a person aged 18-30 years with COVID-19, enrolled during active disease. Each CDR3 is given with its conserved first and last residue. The D gene is left open where the match is weak. Size values are once, few and many counts, or a class for expanded clones, and some rows have none.

>once|.|13|TRBV9|TRBJ2-7
CASSPPGAYEQYF
TGTGCCAGCAGCCCCCCCGGGGCCTACGAGCAGTACTTC
>.|TRBD1|15|TRBV6-5|TRBJ1-1
CASTPAGQGDTEAFF
TGTGCCAGCACCCCGGCGGGACAGGGAGACACTGAAGCTTTCTTT
>.|.|14|TRBV19|TRBJ1-4
CASSSWGGEEKLFF
TGTGCCAGTAGTTCATGGGGAGGGGAAGAAAAACTGTTTTTT
>.|.|12|TRBV12-3/TRBV12-4|TRBJ1-2
CASSLWGVGYTF
TGTGCCAGCAGTTTATGGGGGGTTGGCTACACCTTC
>many|TRBD2|14|TRBV29-1|TRBJ2-2
CSVRLAATTGELFF
TGCAGCGTTCGACTAGCGGCGACCACCGGGGAGCTGTTTTTT
>once|TRBD2|12|TRBV10-1|TRBJ2-1
CARTSGRNEQFF
TGCGCCCGGACTAGCGGGAGGAATGAGCAGTTCTTC
>.|.|13|TRBV2|TRBJ2-5
CASSWDFGETQYF
TGTGCCAGCAGCTGGGACTTCGGGGAGACCCAGTACTTC
>.|.|14|TRBV25-1|TRBJ1-3
CASSSPGDGNTIYF
TGTGCCAGCAGTTCCCCCGGTGATGGAAACACCATATATTTT
>.|TRBD2|15|TRBV6-5|TRBJ2-1
CASSTGTSSYNEQFF
TGTGCCAGCAGTACCGGGACTAGCTCCTACAATGAGCAGTTCTTC
>.|TRBD1|17|TRBV18|TRBJ2-3
CASSPLAGGQGTDTQYF
TGTGCCAGCTCACCACTTGCTGGAGGACAGGGCACAGATACGCAGTATTTT
>.|.|15|TRBV9|TRBJ2-7
CASSVGGGLTYEQYF
TGTGCCAGCAGCGTAGGTGGGGGCTTAACCTACGAGCAGTACTTC
>.|TRBD2|16|TRBV5-4|TRBJ2-5
CASSILAGTLQETQYF
TGTGCCAGCAGCATTCTAGCGGGGACACTGCAAGAGACCCAGTACTTC
>few|.|14|TRBV3-1/TRBV3-2|TRBJ1-2
CASSQRSTGHGYTF
TGTGCCAGCAGCCAACGAAGTACAGGGCATGGCTACACCTTC
>.|.|15|TRBV9|TRBJ2-1
CASSPGGVAYNEQFF
TGTGCCAGCAGCCCCGGGGGAGTGGCCTACAATGAGCAGTTCTTC
>.|.|13|TRBV6-5|TRBJ1-3
CASSKTAGNTIYF
TGTGCCAGCAGTAAAACGGCTGGAAACACCATATATTTT
>.|TRBD2|17|TRBV9|TRBJ2-2
CASSVDYSGQNTGELFF
TGTGCCAGCAGCGTAGACTATAGCGGGCAGAACACCGGGGAGCTGTTTTTT
>.|TRBD2|14|TRBV6-1|TRBJ2-5
CASSDGLAGETQYF
TGTGCCAGCAGTGATGGGCTAGCGGGAGAGACCCAGTACTTC
>.|TRBD2|15|TRBV11-2|TRBJ2-3
CASSLTSGPGDTQYF
TGTGCCAGCAGCCTGACTAGCGGGCCTGGGGATACGCAGTATTTT
>.|.|14|TRBV4-3|TRBJ1-1
CASSQERGMDEAFF
TGCGCCAGCAGCCAAGAGAGGGGGATGGATGAAGCTTTCTTT
>.|.|16|TRBV18|TRBJ2-1
CASSMSGPGPYNEQFF
TGTGCCAGCTCAATGAGCGGACCTGGCCCCTACAATGAGCAGTTCTTC
>.|TRBD1|12|TRBV6-5|TRBJ1-2
CASPDRGFRYTF
TGTGCCAGTCCGGACAGGGGATTCCGCTACACCTTC
>.|.|13|TRBV24-1|TRBJ1-1
CATSDLGGNEAFF
TGTGCCACCAGTGATCTTGGGGGGAATGAAGCTTTCTTT
>.|.|11|TRBV19|TRBJ2-3
CASRSVDTQYF
TGTGCCAGTCGAAGCGTAGATACGCAGTATTTT
>.|TRBD2|16|TRBV5-1|TRBJ2-5
CASSIGLAGVIETQYF
TGCGCCAGCAGCATAGGACTAGCGGGAGTAATTGAGACCCAGTACTTC
>.|.|22|TRBV1|TRBJ2-1
CTSSQERVAGGPSGYAYNEQFF
TGCACCAGCAGCCAAGAGAGAGTAGCGGGAGGGCCAAGTGGATATGCCTACAATGAGCAGTTCTTC
>.|TRBD1|12|TRBV25-1|TRBJ1-2
CVSAGQGEGYTF
TGTGTCAGCGCGGGACAGGGGGAAGGCTACACCTTC
>.|.|14|TRBV21-1|TRBJ2-1
CASTPKTDHNEQFF
TGTGCCAGCACCCCTAAGACAGATCACAATGAGCAGTTCTTC